Following are 10 T cell receptor beta chains from one sample sequenced in a study of response to subunit inactivated influenza vaccine. TCRdb re-called the RT-PCR reads through MiXCR, storing one row per CDR3 protein. Of under 850,000 distinct CDR3 sequences listed, less than 20% are singletons. The material was PBMCs from blood, obtained roughly 5 days after vaccination. The receptor set was obtained from a man over 45 who received an inactivated influenza vaccine.

This chain uses TRBV6-1 with TRBJ2-2; a possible D gene is TRBD2 (6 bases). V dropped 7 bases and J dropped 3 bases, with 15 bases sitting between them. The germline gives CDR1 MNHNS, CDR2 SASEGT. The CDR3 contains 15 residues. DNA of the CDR3: TGTGCCAGCACCCCCAACTCGGGGGACACCGGGGAGCTGTTTTTT. This gives the protein CASTPNSGDTGELFF.

This clonotype has at least ten counts. The chain has TRBV20-1 and TRBJ2-2, with D possibly being TRBD2 (5 bases). The CDR3 sequence is 14 residues long. Germline assignment: CDR1 DFQATT and CDR2 SNEGSKA (reference sequence). Trimming cost V 7 bases and J 0 bases, with 12 bases left between them. The CDR3 DNA follows: TGCAGTGTAGCGCAAGTGGCGAACACCGGGGAGCTGTTTTTT. This encodes CSVAQVANTGELFF.

This clonotype appeared once. This CDR3 reads CAWSPRTAGEQYF. CDR3 sequence (DNA): TGTGCCTGGAGTCCGCGGACGGCGGGGGAGCAGTACTTC. The gene calls are TRBV30 and TRBJ2-7; possible D gene TRBD2, 6 bases. The ends were cut back, 2 bases at V and 7 bases at J, with 15 bases in the middle. This CDR3 comprises 13 residues. The germline CDR1 and CDR2 sequences are GTSNPN and SVGIG (reference sequence).

V gene TRBV3-1 combines with J gene TRBJ2-1; 8 positions agree with TRBD2. Germline V CDR1 and CDR2: LGHDT, YNNKEL (reference sequence). There are 16 residues in the CDR3. Germline trimming cut 2 bases from V and 4 bases from J; bases unmatched to any gene: 7. The CDR3 region is CASSQQGGGPYNEQFF. In DNA form, the CDR3 reads TGTGCCAGCAGCCAACAAGGCGGGGGGCCTTACAATGAGCAGTTCTTC.

This clonotype turned up a few times. V gene TRBV10-3 combines with J gene TRBJ2-5, with 11 bases matching TRBD1. CDR1 is ENHRY, CDR2 SYGVKD, per germline. Trimming took 8 bases from V and 4 from J; bases not matched to a gene: 3. The CDR3 has 13 amino acids. CDR3 DNA sequence: TGTGCCATCTCGGGACAGGGGGGAGAGACCCAGTACTTC. Protein: CAISGQGGETQYF.

This clonotype was counted many times. This rearrangement joins TRBV7-2 to TRBJ2-1; D not certain. V lost 1 base, J lost 3 bases, and 7 bases lay in between. Germline V gene sequence: CDR1 SGHTA, CDR2 FQGNSA. The CDR3 contains 14 residues. The CDR3 DNA reads as TGTGCCAGCAGCTTAGATCCGTTCTACAATGAGCAGTTCTTC. Translating it yields CASSLDPFYNEQFF.

This chain joins TRBV6-2 or TRBV6-3 and TRBJ2-1, with D tentatively TRBD2 (6 bases). The CDR3 extends over 15 amino acids. Germline V gene sequence: CDR1 MNHEY, CDR2 SVGEGT. Trimming pared 8 bases from V and 2 bases from J, leaving 16 bases between. The CDR3 DNA reads TGTGCCAGCGTCGATACGGCGGGGCCCTACAATGAGCAGTTCTTC. Protein: CASVDTAGPYNEQFF.

V and J are TRBV9 and TRBJ2-2; maybe TRBD2 (5 bases). Germline CDR1 and CDR2: SGDLS and YYNGEE. There are 16 residues in the CDR3. V lost 2 bases, J lost 5 bases, and 16 bases lay in between. The CDR3 nucleotides are TGTGCCAGCAGCGTCGAGGGCGGGCGATGGACCGGGGAGCTGTTTTTT. This codes for CASSVEGGRWTGELFF.

The chain has TRBV4-2 and TRBJ1-5, with D unclear. Germline CDR1 LGHNA, CDR2 YNFKEQ. This CDR3 region has 20 residues. Between the trimmed V and J ends, which lost 1 base and 1 base, there was a span of 23 bases. CDR3 nucleotides: TGTGCCAGCAGCCAAGTTCATATACGGTCGGTGACGGCAAGCAATCAGCCCCAGCATTTT. Protein product: CASSQVHIRSVTASNQPQHF.

This chain uses TRBV9 with TRBJ1-2; D is undetermined. The germline V gene encodes CDR1 SGDLS and CDR2 YYNGEE. Trimming cost V 0 bases and J 2 bases, with 11 bases left between them. The CDR3 runs 15 residues. CDR3 coding DNA: TGTGCCAGCAGCGTAGAAGCCAGAGCGAACTATGGCTACACCTTC. It specifies CASSVEARANYGYTF.